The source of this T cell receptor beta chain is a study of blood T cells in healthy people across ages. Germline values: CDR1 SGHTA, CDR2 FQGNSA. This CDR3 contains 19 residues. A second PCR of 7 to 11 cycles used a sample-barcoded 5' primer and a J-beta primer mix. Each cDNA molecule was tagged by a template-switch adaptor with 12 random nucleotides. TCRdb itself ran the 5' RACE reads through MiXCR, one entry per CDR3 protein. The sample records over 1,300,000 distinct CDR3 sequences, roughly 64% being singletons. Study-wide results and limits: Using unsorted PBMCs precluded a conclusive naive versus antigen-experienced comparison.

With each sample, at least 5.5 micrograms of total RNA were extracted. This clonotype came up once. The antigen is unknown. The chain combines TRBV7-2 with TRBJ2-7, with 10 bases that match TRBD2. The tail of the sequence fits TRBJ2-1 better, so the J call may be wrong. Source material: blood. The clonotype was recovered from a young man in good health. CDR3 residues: CASSLSGTSVGRKNNEQFF. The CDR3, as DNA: TGTGCCAGCAGCTTATCCGGGACTAGCGTGGGTAGGAAAAACAATGAGCAGTTCTTC.